This TCR beta chain is drawn from a study of blood T cell repertoires in COVID-19. Whole-study context: Some COVID-19 samples were acute and others convalescent; all came from the United States, Italy and Spain.

Looked up from germline, CDR1 is SGHRS and CDR2 is YFSETQ. The junction had 6 bases not matched to a gene; V was cut back by 2 bases and J by 3 bases. CDR3 size: 17 residues. Sequencing was performed with immunoSEQ multiplex PCR; in TCRdb, only in-frame clones are kept and a portion is missing. The sample has roughly 30,000 clones, around 90% seen once. The sequenced sample was peripheral blood. The V gene is TRBV5-1, the J gene TRBJ2-2; 11 positions match TRBD2. This TCR was recovered from a man aged 55 to 70 with COVID-19, enrolled during active disease. The CDR3, as DNA: TGCGCCAGCAGCTTTGGGGGGACTAGCGGAGACACCGGGGAGCTGTTTTTT. It encodes CASSFGGTSGDTGELFF.